The following is a T cell receptor beta chain sequence with its context. CD4+ T cells from unexposed donors were obtained before the COVID-19 pandemic (2011-2018). V shed 4 bases, J shed 5 bases, and the junction held 3 bases outside the gene matches. Germline V lookup: CDR1 SGDLS, CDR2 YYNGEE. The CDR3 runs to 15 residues. This sample was taken from a study of CD4 T cells in relation to SARS-CoV-2 and coronaviruses. TCRdb keeps only in-frame clones here, not all; method: immunoSEQ multiplex PCR. The sample consists of roughly 61,000 clones, 75% to 90% of them appearing once. The rearrangement links TRBV9 to TRBJ1-6; 10 bases are a match to TRBD1. The sample was memory CD4+ T cells from PBMCs. The receptor's source is a human donor in good health. CDR3 sequence (DNA): TGTGCCAGCAGCTCGGGACAGGGGAATAATTCACCCCTCCACTTT. Its translation is CASSSGQGNNSPLHF.